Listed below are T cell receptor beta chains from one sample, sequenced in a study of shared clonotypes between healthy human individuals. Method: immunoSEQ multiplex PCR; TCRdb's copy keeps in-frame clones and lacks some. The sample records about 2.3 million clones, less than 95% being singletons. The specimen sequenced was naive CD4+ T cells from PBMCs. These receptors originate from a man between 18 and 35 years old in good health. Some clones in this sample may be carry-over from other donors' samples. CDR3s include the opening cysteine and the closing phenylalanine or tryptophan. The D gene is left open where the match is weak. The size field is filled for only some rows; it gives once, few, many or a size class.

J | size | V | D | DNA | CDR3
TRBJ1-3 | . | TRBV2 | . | TGTGCCAGCATTATACAGGCCCCAAACACCATATATTTT | CASIIQAPNTIYF
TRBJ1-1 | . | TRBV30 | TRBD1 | TGTGCCTGGATGAGGACAGGGCTTACTGAAGCTTTCTTT | CAWMRTGLTEAFF
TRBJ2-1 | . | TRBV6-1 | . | TGTGCCAGCAGTGAAGCGGCAAGGGCGTACCAGCAGTTCTTC | CASSEAARAYQQFF
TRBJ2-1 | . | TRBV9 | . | TGTGCCAGCAGCGTAGAAGAACACCGTCCCCAGTTCTTC | CASSVEEHRPQFF
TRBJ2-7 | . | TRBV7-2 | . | TGTGCCAGCAGACTCGACATAATCTCCTACGAGCAGTACTTC | CASRLDIISYEQYF
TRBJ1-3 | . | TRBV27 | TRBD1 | TGTGCCAGCAGTTCCTACAGGGGGCCGAAGGGAAACACCATATATTTT | CASSSYRGPKGNTIYF
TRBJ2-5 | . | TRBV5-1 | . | TGCGCCAGCAGCCAGGGGTCCGGGGAGACCCAGTACTTC | CASSQGSGETQYF
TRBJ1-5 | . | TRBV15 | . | TGTGCCACCAGCAGAGATTGGGAGACAGAGAAACCCCAGCATTTT | CATSRDWETEKPQHF
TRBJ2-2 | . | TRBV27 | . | TGTGCCAGCATCAGCAGGGGCTTCACCGGGGAGCTGTTTTTT | CASISRGFTGELFF
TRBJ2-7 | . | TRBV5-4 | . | TGTGCCAGCAGCTTGTCGGGTGACGGCGAGCAGTACTTC | CASSLSGDGEQYF
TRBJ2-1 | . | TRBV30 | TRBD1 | TGTGCCTGGAGTGACAGGGGGCGGTCCGAGTTCTTC | CAWSDRGRSEFF
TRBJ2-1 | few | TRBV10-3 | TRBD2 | TGTGCCATCAGTGAGCCCGGTGGTAGCGGGAACTACAATGAGCAGTTCTTC | CAISEPGGSGNYNEQFF
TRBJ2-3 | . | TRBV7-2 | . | TGTGCCAGCAGCTTGAGCGCAGATACGCAGTATTTT | CASSLSADTQYF
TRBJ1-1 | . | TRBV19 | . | TGTGCCAGTAGTCCGGACATTTTTCGCCCTGAAGCTTTCTTT | CASSPDIFRPEAFF
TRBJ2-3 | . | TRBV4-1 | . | TGCGCCAGCAGCGTGGGGGTGGGGGCTCGCACAGATACGCAGTATTTT | CASSVGVGARTDTQYF
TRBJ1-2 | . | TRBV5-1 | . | TGCGCCAGCAGCTTGGATGGGGGACCCGGCTATGGCTACACCTTC | CASSLDGGPGYGYTF
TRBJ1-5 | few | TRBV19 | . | TGTGCCAGTAGCGCAGGGCTTTATCAGCCCCAGCATTTT | CASSAGLYQPQHF
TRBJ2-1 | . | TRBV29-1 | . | TGCAGCGGGGGCTGGGCAAACTACAATGAGCAGTTCTTC | CSGGWANYNEQFF
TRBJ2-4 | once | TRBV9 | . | TGTGCCAGCAGCCCGACAGAACTAGCCAAAAACATTCAGTACTTC | CASSPTELAKNIQYF
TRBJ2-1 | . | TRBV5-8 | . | TGTGCCAGCAGCTCCAGGGCAGCAAACAATGAGCAGTTCTTC | CASSSRAANNEQFF
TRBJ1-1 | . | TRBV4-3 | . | TGCGCCAGCAGCCAAGATCCCCGGAATGAAGCTTTCTTT | CASSQDPRNEAFF
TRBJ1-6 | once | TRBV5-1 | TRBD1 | TGCGCCAGCAGCCATCGGGACAGGAGCTCCTATAATTCACCCCTCCACTTT | CASSHRDRSSYNSPLHF
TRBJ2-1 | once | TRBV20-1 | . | TGCAGTGTAGGGTTATACAATGAGCAGTTCTTC | CSVGLYNEQFF
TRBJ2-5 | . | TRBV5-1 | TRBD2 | TGCGCCAGCAGTTCACTTCTAGCGGGACAAGAGACCCAGTACTTC | CASSSLLAGQETQYF
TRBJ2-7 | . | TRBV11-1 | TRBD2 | TGTGCCAGCAGCCTCGGACTAGCGGGAGGAAACGAGCAGTACTTC | CASSLGLAGGNEQYF
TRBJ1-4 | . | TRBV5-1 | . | TGCGCCAGCAGCTTGGTTGCAGGGTCAGGGGAAAAACTGTTTTTT | CASSLVAGSGEKLFF
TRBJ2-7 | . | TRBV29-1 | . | TGCAGCGTGGCTGACAGACCGAGCTACGAGCAGTACTTC | CSVADRPSYEQYF
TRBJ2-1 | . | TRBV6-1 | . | TGTGCCAGCAGTGAGGGACGGCGACCTTACAATGAGCAGTTCTTC | CASSEGRRPYNEQFF
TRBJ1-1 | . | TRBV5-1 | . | TGCGCCAGCAGCTTGGGGGCCCTTACGGGGGGCACTGAAGCTTTCTTT | CASSLGALTGGTEAFF
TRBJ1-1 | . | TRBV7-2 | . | TGTGCCAGCAGCTTTCTGTTGCGGGGCGACACTGAAGCTTTCTTT | CASSFLLRGDTEAFF
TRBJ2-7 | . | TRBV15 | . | TGTGCCACCAGCAGTAGGACGCTAACTTACGAGCAGTACTTC | CATSSRTLTYEQYF
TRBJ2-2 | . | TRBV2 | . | TGTGCCAGCAGTGAAGTTCGGAACACCGGGGAGCTGTTTTTT | CASSEVRNTGELFF
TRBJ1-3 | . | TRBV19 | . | TGTGCCAGTAGCCCCCGGGACACGCACGGAAACACCATATATTTT | CASSPRDTHGNTIYF
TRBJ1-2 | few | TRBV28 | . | TGTGCCAGCAGCCCGTGGACAGAGTGGGATGGCTACACCTTC | CASSPWTEWDGYTF
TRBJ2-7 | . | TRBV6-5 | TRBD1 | TGTGCCAGCAGTCCAAACAGGGGGTCCCCCTACGAGCAGTACTTC | CASSPNRGSPYEQYF
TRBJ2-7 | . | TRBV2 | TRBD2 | TGTGCCAGCACCTATAGCGGGAGGATAACGGACGAGCAGTACTTC | CASTYSGRITDEQYF
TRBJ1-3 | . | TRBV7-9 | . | TGTGCCAGCAGCTTAGACTCCTCTGGAAACACCATATATTTT | CASSLDSSGNTIYF
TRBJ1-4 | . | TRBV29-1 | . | TGCAGCGTTGGATGGAGAACGAATGAAAAACTGTTTTTT | CSVGWRTNEKLFF
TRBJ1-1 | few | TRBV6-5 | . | TGTGCCAGCAGTTACTCGGCAGGGGAGTGGGACACTGAAGCTTTCTTT | CASSYSAGEWDTEAFF
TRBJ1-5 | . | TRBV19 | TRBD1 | TGTGCCAGTAGTCAAAGACAGGGAACCAATCAGCCCCAGCATTTT | CASSQRQGTNQPQHF
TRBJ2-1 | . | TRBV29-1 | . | TGCAGCGTAAGGAGGGGATTCTCCTACAATGAGCAGTTCTTC | CSVRRGFSYNEQFF
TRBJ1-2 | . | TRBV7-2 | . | TGTGCCAGCAGCCTAGGCCCTGGTAGCAGCTACACCTTC | CASSLGPGSSYTF
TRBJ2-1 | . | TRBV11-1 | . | TGTGCCAGCAGCTCTCGGGGGACTTACGGTGGGAATGAGCAGTTCTTC | CASSSRGTYGGNEQFF
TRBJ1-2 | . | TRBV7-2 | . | TGTGCCAGCAGCTCAAAGGGCGACTATGGCTACACCTTC | CASSSKGDYGYTF
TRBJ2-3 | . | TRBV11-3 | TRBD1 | TGTGCCAGCAGCCCTGGGACAGCCACAGATACGCAGTATTTT | CASSPGTATDTQYF
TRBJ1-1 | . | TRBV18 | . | TGTGCCAGCTCACCACAGTGGGGAAACACTGAAGCTTTCTTT | CASSPQWGNTEAFF